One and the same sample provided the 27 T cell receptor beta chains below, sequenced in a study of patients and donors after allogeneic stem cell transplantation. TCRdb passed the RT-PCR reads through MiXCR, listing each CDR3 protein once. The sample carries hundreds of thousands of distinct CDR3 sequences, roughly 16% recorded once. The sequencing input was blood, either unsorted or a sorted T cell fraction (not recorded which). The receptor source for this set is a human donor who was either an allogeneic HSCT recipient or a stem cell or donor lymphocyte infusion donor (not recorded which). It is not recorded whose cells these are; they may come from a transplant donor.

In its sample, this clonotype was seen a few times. CDR3 DNA: TGTGCCAGCAGTAGACTAGCGGGAGGGCCCGAGACCCAGTACTTC. Its translation: CASSRLAGGPETQYF. V usage is TRBV12-3 or TRBV12-4 and J usage is TRBJ2-5, with 14 bases matching TRBD2. There are 15 residues in the CDR3. V lost 5 bases and J lost 5; bases outside the gene matches: 4.

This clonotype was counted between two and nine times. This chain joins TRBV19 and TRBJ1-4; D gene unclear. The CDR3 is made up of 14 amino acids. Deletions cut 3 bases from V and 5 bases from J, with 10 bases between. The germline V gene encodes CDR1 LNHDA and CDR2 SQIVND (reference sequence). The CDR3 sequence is CASSMSQKNEKLFF. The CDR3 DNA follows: TGTGCCAGTAGTATGAGTCAGAAGAATGAAAAACTGTTTTTT.

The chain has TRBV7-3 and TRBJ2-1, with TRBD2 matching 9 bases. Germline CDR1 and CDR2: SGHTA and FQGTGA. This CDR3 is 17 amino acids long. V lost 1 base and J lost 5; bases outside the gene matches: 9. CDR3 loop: CASSLRGSGSQNNEQFF. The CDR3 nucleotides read TGTGCCAGCAGCTTAAGGGGTAGCGGGAGCCAGAACAATGAGCAGTTCTTC.

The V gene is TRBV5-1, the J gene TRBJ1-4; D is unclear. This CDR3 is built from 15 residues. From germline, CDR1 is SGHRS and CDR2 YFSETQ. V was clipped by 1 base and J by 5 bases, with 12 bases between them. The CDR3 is CASSLIAEKNEKLFF. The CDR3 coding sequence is TGCGCCAGCAGCTTGATTGCCGAGAAGAATGAAAAACTGTTTTTT.

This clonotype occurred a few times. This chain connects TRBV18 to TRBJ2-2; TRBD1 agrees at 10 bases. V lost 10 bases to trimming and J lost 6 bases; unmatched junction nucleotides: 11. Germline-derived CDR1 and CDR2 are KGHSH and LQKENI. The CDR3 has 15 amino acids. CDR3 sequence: CATSRRQGASGELFF. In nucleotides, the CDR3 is TGTGCCACCTCGAGGCGACAGGGGGCCTCCGGGGAGCTGTTTTTT.

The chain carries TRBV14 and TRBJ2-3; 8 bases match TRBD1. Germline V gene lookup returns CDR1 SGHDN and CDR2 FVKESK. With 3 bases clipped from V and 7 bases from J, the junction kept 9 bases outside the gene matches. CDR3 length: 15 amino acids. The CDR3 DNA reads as TGTGCCAGCAGCCACCAGGACAGGGAGGCAAATACGCAGTATTTT. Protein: CASSHQDREANTQYF.

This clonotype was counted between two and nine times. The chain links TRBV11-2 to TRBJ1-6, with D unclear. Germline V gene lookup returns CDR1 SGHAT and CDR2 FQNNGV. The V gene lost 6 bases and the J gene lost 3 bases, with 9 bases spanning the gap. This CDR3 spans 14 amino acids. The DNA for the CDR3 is TGTGCCAGCAGTATAGATCTCTATAATTCACCCCTCCACTTT. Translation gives CASSIDLYNSPLHF.

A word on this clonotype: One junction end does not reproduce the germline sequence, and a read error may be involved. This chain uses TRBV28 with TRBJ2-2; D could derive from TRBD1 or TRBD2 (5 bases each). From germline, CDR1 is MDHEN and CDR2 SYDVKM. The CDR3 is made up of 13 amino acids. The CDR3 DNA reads TGTGCCAGCAGTCCCAGGAGATCCGGGGACCTGTTTTTT. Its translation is CASSPRRSGDLFF.

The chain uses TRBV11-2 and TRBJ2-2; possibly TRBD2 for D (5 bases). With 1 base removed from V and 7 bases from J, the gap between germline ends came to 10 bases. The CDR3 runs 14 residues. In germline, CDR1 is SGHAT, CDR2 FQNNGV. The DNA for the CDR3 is TGTGCCAGCAGCTTAGTCCGGGGTAGCGGGGAGCTGTTTTTT. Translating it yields CASSLVRGSGELFF.

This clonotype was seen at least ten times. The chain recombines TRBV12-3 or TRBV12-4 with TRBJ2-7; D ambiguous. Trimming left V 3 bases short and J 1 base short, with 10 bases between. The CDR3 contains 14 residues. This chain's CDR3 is CASSFGQVSYEQYF. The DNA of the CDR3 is TGTGCCAGCAGTTTCGGTCAGGTATCCTACGAGCAGTACTTC.

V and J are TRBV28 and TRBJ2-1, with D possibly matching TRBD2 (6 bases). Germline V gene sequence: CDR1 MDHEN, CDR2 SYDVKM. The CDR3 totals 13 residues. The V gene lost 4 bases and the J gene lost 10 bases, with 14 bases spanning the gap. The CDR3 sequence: CASSYASGVEQFF. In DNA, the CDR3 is TGTGCCAGCAGTTATGCATCGGGGGTAGAGCAGTTCTTC.

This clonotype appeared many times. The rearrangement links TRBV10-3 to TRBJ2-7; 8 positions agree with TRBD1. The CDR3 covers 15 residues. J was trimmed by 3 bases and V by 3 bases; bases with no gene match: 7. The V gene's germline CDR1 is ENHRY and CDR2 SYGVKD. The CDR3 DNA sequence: TGTGCCATCAGTGAAGAGGCAGGGGGCAACTACGAGCAGTACTTC. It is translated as CAISEEAGGNYEQYF.

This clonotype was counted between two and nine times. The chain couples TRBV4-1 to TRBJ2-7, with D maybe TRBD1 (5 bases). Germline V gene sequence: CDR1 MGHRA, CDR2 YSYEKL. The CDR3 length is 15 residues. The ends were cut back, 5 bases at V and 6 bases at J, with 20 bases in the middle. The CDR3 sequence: CASSYYSQPGSEQYF. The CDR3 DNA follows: TGCGCCAGCAGCTACTACAGCCAACCAGGGTCCGAGCAGTACTTC.

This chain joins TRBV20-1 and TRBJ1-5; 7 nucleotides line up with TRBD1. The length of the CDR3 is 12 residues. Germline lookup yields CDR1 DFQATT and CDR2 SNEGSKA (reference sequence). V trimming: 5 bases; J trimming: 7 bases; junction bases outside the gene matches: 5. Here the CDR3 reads CSAGAGGQPQHF. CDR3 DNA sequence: TGCAGTGCTGGGGCAGGGGGGCAGCCCCAGCATTTT.

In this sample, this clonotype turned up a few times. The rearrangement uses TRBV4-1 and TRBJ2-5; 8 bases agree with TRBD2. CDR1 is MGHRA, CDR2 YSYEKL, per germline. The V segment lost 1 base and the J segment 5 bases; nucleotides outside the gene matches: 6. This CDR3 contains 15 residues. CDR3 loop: CASSQGSGSGETQYF. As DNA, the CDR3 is TGCGCCAGCAGCCAAGGAAGCGGGAGTGGGGAGACCCAGTACTTC.

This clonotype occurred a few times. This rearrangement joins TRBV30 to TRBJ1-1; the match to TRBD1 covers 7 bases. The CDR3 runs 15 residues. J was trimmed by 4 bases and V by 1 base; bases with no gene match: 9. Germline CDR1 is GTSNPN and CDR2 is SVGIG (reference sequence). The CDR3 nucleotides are TGTGCCTGGAGTGGGACGGACAGGTTGTTCACTGAAGCTTTCTTT. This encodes CAWSGTDRLFTEAFF.

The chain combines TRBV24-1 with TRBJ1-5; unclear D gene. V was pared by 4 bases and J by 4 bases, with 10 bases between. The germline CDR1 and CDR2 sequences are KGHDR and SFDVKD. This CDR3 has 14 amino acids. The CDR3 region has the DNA TGTGCCACCAGTGACGGACGGGGAAATCAGCCCCAGCATTTT. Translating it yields CATSDGRGNQPQHF.

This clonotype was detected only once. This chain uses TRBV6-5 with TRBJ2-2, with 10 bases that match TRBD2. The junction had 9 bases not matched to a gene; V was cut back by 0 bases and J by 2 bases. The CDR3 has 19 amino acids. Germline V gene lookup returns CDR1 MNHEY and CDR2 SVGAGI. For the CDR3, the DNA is TGTGCCAGCAGTTACTCGCCTAGCGGGAGAGGGTTTAACACCGGGGAGCTGTTTTTT. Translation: CASSYSPSGRGFNTGELFF.

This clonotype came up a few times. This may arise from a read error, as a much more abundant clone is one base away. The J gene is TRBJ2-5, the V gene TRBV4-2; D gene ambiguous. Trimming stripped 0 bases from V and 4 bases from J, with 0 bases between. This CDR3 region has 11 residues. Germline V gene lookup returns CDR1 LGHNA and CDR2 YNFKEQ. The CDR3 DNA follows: TGTGCCAGCAGCCAAGAAGAGACCCAGTACTTC. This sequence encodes CASSQEETQYF.

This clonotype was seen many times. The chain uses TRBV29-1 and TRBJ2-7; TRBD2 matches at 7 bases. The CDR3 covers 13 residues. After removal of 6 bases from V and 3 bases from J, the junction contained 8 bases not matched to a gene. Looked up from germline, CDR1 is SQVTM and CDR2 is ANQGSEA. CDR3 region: CSVQQRGYYEQYF. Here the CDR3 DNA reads TGCAGCGTCCAACAGCGGGGATACTACGAGCAGTACTTC.

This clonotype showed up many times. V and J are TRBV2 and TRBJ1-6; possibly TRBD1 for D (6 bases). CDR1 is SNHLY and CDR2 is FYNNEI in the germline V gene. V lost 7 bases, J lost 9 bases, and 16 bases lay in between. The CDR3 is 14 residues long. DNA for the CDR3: TGTGCCAGCAAGGCAGGGGATAAAGGTTCACCCCTCCACTTT. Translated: CASKAGDKGSPLHF.

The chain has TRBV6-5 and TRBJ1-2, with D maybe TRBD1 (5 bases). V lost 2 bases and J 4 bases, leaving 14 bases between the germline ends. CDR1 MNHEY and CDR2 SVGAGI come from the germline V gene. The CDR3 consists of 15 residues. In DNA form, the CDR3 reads TGTGCCAGCAGTTACCAGGGCAGGGAGAGCTATGGCTACACCTTC. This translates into CASSYQGRESYGYTF.

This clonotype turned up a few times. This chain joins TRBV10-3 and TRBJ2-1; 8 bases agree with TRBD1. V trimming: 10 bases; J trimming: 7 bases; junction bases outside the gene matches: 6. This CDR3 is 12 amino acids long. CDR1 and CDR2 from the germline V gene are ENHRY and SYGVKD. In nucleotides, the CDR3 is TGTGCCACCCAGGGGGCCTCTAATGAGCAGTTCTTC. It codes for CATQGASNEQFF.

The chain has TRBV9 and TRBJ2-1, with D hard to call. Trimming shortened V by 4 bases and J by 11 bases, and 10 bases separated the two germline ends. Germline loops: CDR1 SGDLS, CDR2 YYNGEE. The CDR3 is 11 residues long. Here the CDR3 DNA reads TGTGCCAGCAGCTCCGACGGCAAGCAGTTCTTC. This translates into CASSSDGKQFF.

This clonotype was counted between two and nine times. The CDR3 DNA reads TGTGCCATCAGCTCCGGGGGTCCCCAGGGGAATGAGCAGTTCTTC. This codes for CAISSGGPQGNEQFF. This chain uses TRBV10-3 with TRBJ2-1; perhaps D is TRBD1 or TRBD2 (6 bases each). V lost 6 bases and J lost 7, with 19 bases in between. CDR1 ENHRY and CDR2 SYGVKD come from the germline V gene. This CDR3 is built from 15 residues.

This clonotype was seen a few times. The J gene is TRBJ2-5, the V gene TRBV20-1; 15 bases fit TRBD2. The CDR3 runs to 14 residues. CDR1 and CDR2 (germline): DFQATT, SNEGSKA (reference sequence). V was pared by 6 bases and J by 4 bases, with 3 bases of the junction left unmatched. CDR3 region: CSAGLAGGRETQYF. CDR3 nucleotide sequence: TGCAGTGCGGGACTAGCGGGGGGTAGAGAGACCCAGTACTTC.

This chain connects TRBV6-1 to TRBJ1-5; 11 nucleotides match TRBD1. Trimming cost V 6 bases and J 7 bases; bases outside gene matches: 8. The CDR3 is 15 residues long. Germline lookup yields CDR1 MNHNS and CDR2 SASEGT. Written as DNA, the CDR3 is TGTGCCAGCAGACGAGGACAGGGGGCGACCCAGCCCCAGCATTTT. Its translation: CASRRGQGATQPQHF.